The source of this T cell receptor beta chain is a study of blood T cell repertoires in COVID-19. Overall study context: The samples span acute and convalescent COVID-19 from the United States, Italy and Spain. T cells, B-cell-depleted T cells, or PBMCs supplied cDNA or gDNA.

Per germline, CDR1 LGHDT and CDR2 YNNKEL (reference sequence). Between the trimmed V and J ends, which lost 2 bases and 1 base, there was a span of 12 bases. The CDR3 runs 15 residues. In the source study's methods: From reference gene primer amplification, estimates of nucleated cell counts were derived. Data came from immunoSEQ multiplex PCR; TCRdb stores just in-frame clones and leaves some out. V and J calls and clone size are those listed in that table; D and trimming were worked out from the DNA. The sample lists approximately 46,000 clones, roughly nine tenths occurring once. The chain carries TRBV3-1 (or the pseudogene TRBV3-2) and TRBJ2-7, with D tentatively TRBD2 (6 bases). This sequence originates from a man between 60 and 75 years old with active or convalescent COVID-19. Sample: peripheral blood. The CDR3 nucleotides read TGTGCCAGCAGCCAAATGCTAGCGTGTTCCTACGAGCAGTACTTC. The encoded protein is CASSQMLACSYEQYF.